What follows is one T cell receptor (beta chain) and its context. The germline V gene encodes CDR1 SGHDT and CDR2 YYEEEE. There are 15 residues in the CDR3. From its re-call of the 5' RACE reads, TCRdb lists each CDR3 protein once, without DNA. This table lists roughly 280,000 distinct CDR3 sequences. These data are taken from a study of T cells expressing NK-cell markers. Study overall: Sorted CD3+CD56+NKG2C+, CD3+CD56+NKG2C- and CD3+CD56-NKG2C+ T cells provided the TCR beta repertoires.

The rearrangement uses TRBV5-6 and TRBJ1-1; the TCRdb call, TRBD1, lacks DNA for checking. The TCR sequence derives from a young man in good health. The sequenced sample was blood T cells: a sorted CD56 or NKG2C T cell subset, CD4+ or CD8+ T cells, or bulk PBMC T cells (not recorded which). CDR3: CASSTTGPGTTEAFF.